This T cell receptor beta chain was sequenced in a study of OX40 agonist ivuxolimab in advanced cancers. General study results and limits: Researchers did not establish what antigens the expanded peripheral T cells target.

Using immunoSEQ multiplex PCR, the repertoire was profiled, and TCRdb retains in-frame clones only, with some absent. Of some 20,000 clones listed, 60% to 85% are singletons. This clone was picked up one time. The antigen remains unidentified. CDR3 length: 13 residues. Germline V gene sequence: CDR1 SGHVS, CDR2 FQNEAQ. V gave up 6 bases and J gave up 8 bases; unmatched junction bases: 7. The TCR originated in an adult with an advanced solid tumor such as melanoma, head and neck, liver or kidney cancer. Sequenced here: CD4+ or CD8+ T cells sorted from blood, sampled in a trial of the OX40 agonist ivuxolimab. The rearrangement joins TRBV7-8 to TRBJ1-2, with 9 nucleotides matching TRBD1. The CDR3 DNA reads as TGTGCCAGCAGGGGACAGGGTACTTGGGGCTACACCTTC. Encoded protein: CASRGQGTWGYTF. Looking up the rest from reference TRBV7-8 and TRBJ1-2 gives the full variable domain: GAGVSQSPRYKVAKRGQDVALRCDPISGHVSLFWYQQALGQGPEFLTYFQNEAQLDKSGLPSDRFFAERPEGSVSTLKIQRTQQEDSAVYLCASRGQGTWGYTFGSGTRLTVV.